This T cell receptor beta chain came from a study of cytomegalovirus exposure and HLA in healthy donors. Whole-study results and caveats: Previously analyzed data showed that most TCR beta V segments were productive at a frequency of about 87% or about 30%. Exclusion as indistinguishable affected some V segments, including TRBV6-2 and TRBV6-3.

A note on this clone: Its antigen is unknown.

60 Vbeta and 13 Jbeta primers were used in PCR. Only in-frame clones appear in the TCRdb table, and some are missing; sequencing was by immunoSEQ multiplex PCR. The sample includes about 240,000 clones, over 70% of them seen just once. In germline, CDR1 is GTSNPN, CDR2 SVGIG (reference sequence). The V end was cut by 0 bases, the J end by 0 bases, with 5 bases between. This CDR3 comprises 13 residues. The sample was PBMCs. The source is a woman aged 55 to 70 in good health and CMV-seropositive. V usage is TRBV30 and J usage is TRBJ1-2; D remains unclear. The CDR3 spells CAWSVEPNYGYTF. CDR3 in DNA: TGTGCCTGGAGTGTAGAGCCTAACTATGGCTACACCTTC.